These 4 T cell receptor beta chains originate from one sample sequenced in a study of monozygotic twins with inflammatory bowel disease. Using the 5' RACE reads, TCRdb records one entry per CDR3 protein without DNA. This sample's table has over 100,000 distinct CDR3 sequences. The sample was blood. The receptors originated from a human donor with ulcerative colitis or Crohn's disease, or a healthy co-twin of an affected twin (not recorded which).

The chain has TRBV20-1 and TRBJ2-5; TCRdb's D call, TRBD1, is unchecked because there is no DNA. The CDR3 covers 18 residues. Germline-derived CDR1 and CDR2 are DFQATT and SNEGSKA (reference sequence). This chain's CDR3 is CSASTPGTGILYQETQYF.

The chain recombines TRBV4-2 with TRBJ1-1; the TRBD1 assignment by TCRdb is unverifiable without DNA. The germline V gene has CDR1 LGHNA and CDR2 YNFKEQ. The CDR3 spans 14 residues. The CDR3 here is CASRYGDSDVEAFF.

This sequence joins TRBV29-1 and TRBJ2-7; TCRdb designates TRBD1, a call that cannot be tested without DNA. CDR1 and CDR2 from the germline V gene are SQVTM and ANQGSEA. The CDR3 covers 11 residues. CDR3 sequence reads: CSVARGDEQYF.

The V and J genes are TRBV14 and TRBJ2-1; TCRdb gives TRBD1 as the D gene, but with no DNA this cannot be confirmed. Germline-derived CDR1 and CDR2 are SGHDN and FVKESK. The CDR3 length is 17 residues. CDR3 region: CASSQEGRDRADNEQFF.